Listed here are 9 T cell receptor beta chains from one sample, sequenced in a study of T-cell memory formation after mild COVID-19. TCRdb re-derived calls from the 5' RACE reads in MiXCR, one entry per CDR3 protein. The sample lists tens of thousands of distinct CDR3 sequences; approximately 13% were seen once. The sequencing input was PBMCs or a T cell subset sorted from them (not recorded which). The receptors were gathered from an adult woman who had mild COVID-19 (a few samples of this study predate the infection). Cell type and time point are not known.

This clonotype was observed a handful of times. The rearrangement uses TRBV5-1 and TRBJ2-1; TRBD2 matches 11 bases. The CDR3 has 15 amino acids. J was trimmed by 8 bases and V by 1 base; bases with no gene match: 5. Germline CDR1 SGHRS, CDR2 YFSETQ. CDR3 residues: CASSLLAGGHDEQFF. For the CDR3, the DNA is TGCGCCAGCAGCTTGTTAGCGGGGGGGCATGATGAGCAGTTCTTC.

With regard to this clonotype: This clone may be a read error of a much larger clone one base away. V is TRBV20-1 and J is TRBJ2-1; D is undetermined. Germline V lookup: CDR1 DFQATT, CDR2 SNEGSKA (reference sequence). The length of the CDR3 is 13 residues. V lost 4 bases and J lost 2, with 9 bases in between. For the CDR3, the DNA is TGCAGTGCTATGCTTCACCCCTACAATGAGCAGTTCTTC. This translates into CSAMLHPYNEQFF.

This rearrangement joins TRBV7-2 to TRBJ2-1; D possibly corresponds to TRBD2 (6 bases). Germline loops: CDR1 SGHTA, CDR2 FQGNSA. V lost 4 bases and J lost 7, with 14 bases in between. The CDR3 is 14 residues long. CDR3 loop: CASSWGAGPNEQFF. CDR3 DNA: TGTGCCAGCAGCTGGGGAGCGGGTCCTAATGAGCAGTTCTTC.

The J gene is TRBJ1-1, the V gene TRBV2; 9 bases are shared with TRBD1. The V gene's germline CDR1 is SNHLY and CDR2 FYNNEI. After removal of 9 bases from V and 7 bases from J, the junction contained 12 bases not matched to a gene. The CDR3 contains 14 residues. The CDR3 loop is CASTGTGTTSEAFF. The CDR3 nucleotides read TGTGCCAGTACCGGGACAGGGACTACTAGTGAAGCTTTCTTT.

The V and J genes are TRBV15 and TRBJ2-7; 9 bases map to TRBD1. Germline trimming cut 3 bases from V and 5 bases from J; bases unmatched to any gene: 11. Germline-derived CDR1 and CDR2 are LNHNV and YYDKDF (reference sequence). The CDR3 consists of 16 residues. CDR3: CATSSQRDRADHEQYF. In DNA, the CDR3 is TGTGCCACCAGCAGCCAAAGGGACAGGGCTGACCACGAGCAGTACTTC.

This chain joins TRBV5-6 and TRBJ1-1; D gene unclear. CDR3 size: 11 residues. The V gene's germline CDR1 is SGHDT and CDR2 YYEEEE. V was trimmed by 4 bases and J by 7 bases, leaving 8 bases between them. CDR3 loop: CASSGSREAFF. The CDR3 DNA follows: TGTGCCAGCAGCGGGTCCCGTGAAGCTTTCTTT.

This clonotype appeared a few times. CDR3 DNA: TGCAGTGCTAGTAGCGGGAGCTACGAGCAGTACTTC. As protein: CSASSGSYEQYF. The chain uses TRBV20-1 and TRBJ2-7, with 9 bases matching TRBD2. The CDR3 is made up of 12 amino acids. Germline values: CDR1 DFQATT, CDR2 SNEGSKA (reference sequence). Trimming took 3 bases from V and 3 from J; bases not matched to a gene: 0.

The rearrangement joins TRBV29-1 to TRBJ2-7, with D unresolved. This CDR3 comprises 14 residues. Trimming left V 3 bases short and J 0 bases short, with 12 bases between. The germline V gene encodes CDR1 SQVTM and CDR2 ANQGSEA. CDR3 amino acids: CSVDGVGSSYEQYF. In DNA form, the CDR3 reads TGCAGCGTTGATGGGGTGGGAAGCTCCTACGAGCAGTACTTC.

The V and J genes are TRBV6-5 and TRBJ2-3; no reliable D call. V was pared by 5 bases and J by 5 bases, with 14 bases between. CDR3 length: 14 amino acids. Germline V gives CDR1 MNHEY, CDR2 SVGAGI. For the CDR3, the DNA is TGTGCCAGCAGTCCTGAAACCCGGTTAGATACGCAGTATTTT. Translating gives CASSPETRLDTQYF.